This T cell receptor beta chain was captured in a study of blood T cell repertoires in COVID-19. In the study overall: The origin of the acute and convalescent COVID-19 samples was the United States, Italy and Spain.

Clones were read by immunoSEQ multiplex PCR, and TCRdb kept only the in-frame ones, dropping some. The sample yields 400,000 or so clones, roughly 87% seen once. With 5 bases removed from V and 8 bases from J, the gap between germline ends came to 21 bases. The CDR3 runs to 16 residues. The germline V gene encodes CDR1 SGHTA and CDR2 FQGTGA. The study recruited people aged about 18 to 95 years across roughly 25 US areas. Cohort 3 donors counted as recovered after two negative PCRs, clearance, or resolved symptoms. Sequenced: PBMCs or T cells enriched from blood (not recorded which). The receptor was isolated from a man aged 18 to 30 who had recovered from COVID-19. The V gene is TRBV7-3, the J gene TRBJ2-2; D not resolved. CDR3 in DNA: TGTGCCAGCAGCAGCAGGCCCACTGGGCGTATGGGGGAGCTGTTTTTT. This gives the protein CASSSRPTGRMGELFF.